This T cell receptor (beta chain) came from a study of T cells after yellow fever vaccination (dated by TCRdb to between 2019 and 2020). The study in broad terms: Libraries from fractions with low cell numbers were prepared with the SMART-Seq v4 Ultra Low Input RNA kit. Two healthy male donors, one aged 18 to 30 and one aged 30 to 40 years, were included in the cohort. To follow T-cell clones before and after both primary and booster YFV17D yellow fever vaccination, bulk TCR alpha and beta repertoires underwent longitudinal sequencing. Blood was collected at multiple timepoints before and after primary and secondary immunization, and bulk PBMC replicates and cell subsets were isolated.

In regard to this clonotype: It lacks a known antigen. No clone much larger than this one lies a single base away; base qualities are absent.

The CDR3, cysteine through phenylalanine, is 14 amino acids long. The entry retains the CDR3 DNA only, 42 bases that are in frame from base 1. Taken from the germline V gene, the CDR1 and CDR2 loops are KGHDR and SFDVKD. V lost 3 bases and J lost 4 bases; the stretch between them is 10 bases long. TCR cDNA was synthesized by 5'RACE template switching, through which a universal primer site and unique molecular identifiers were introduced. Priming of cDNA synthesis was performed from both the TCR alpha and TCR beta constant segments. Library amplification used two PCR steps, and the second PCR step added sample barcodes and sequencing adapters. Sequencing of libraries was done on Illumina HiSeq 2500 (2x100 bp) or NovaSeq (2x150 bp). Per the authors' processing: MIGEC handled demultiplexing of reads and collapsing into UMI consensus sequences, while MiXCR performed V(D)J alignment. Using edgeR on replicate PBMC samples, clonotypes were called vaccine-responding if FDR was below 0.01 and the log2 fold change was above 5 up to day 15. Each bulk clonotype received a CD4 or CD8 identity based on whether the sequenced CD4 or CD8 repertoire contained that clonotype at higher abundance. Through fastp at Q25 and MiXCR, TCRdb rebuilt clones from the public reads, retaining in-frame beta chains. For every CDR3 protein sequence, its rows merge into one entry that carries the most common genes and DNA. The authors' filters were not applied to this entry. This sample comprises approximately 610,000 distinct CDR3 sequences, around 17% of them detected only once. The ten largest make up 17% of the sample.

What the work shows at the level of the full study, not this receptor alone: Most clones expanded after primary vaccination were re-detected after the booster (approximately 96% of CD4 and approximately 85% of CD8), suggesting broad memory maintenance. Compared with the primary T-cell response, the secondary T-cell response was faster but weaker, reaching its peak on day 5 rather than on day 15. FACS-sorted repertoires could contain abundant contaminating clonotypes from the bulk population, so computational filtering was required. A small share of clonotypes was detected in both CD4 and CD8 compartments, with the overlap likely arising from convergent recombination. Because only two donors were included in the study, the extent to which the findings can be generalized is limited.

This specimen's treatment or condition label, interpreted: live attenuated yellow fever vaccine strain. At each blood-draw timepoint, two biological replicates of bulk PBMCs were collected. A standard Ficoll-Paque protocol was used to isolate PBMCs from peripheral blood. TriZol was used to extract RNA from bulk PBMCs, CD4 and CD8 fractions, and dextramer-positive and dextramer-negative fractions. Here the chain combines TRBV24-1 and TRBJ2-3, and the D gene may be TRBD1, 5 bases matching. The specimen comprised PBMCs, sampled 4 to 6 days after the first yellow fever vaccination. This receptor was obtained from a young man who received the YFV17D yellow fever vaccine. The CDR3 sequence is CATSDRQGSDTQYF. In nucleotide form, the sequence is TGTGCCACCAGTGATCGGCAGGGATCAGATACGCAGTATTTT.